The clone carrying this T cell receptor beta chain was found many times. Its cognate antigen is unknown. This specimen comes from a study of T-cell memory formation after mild COVID-19. Per the germline V gene, CDR1 is MNHEY and CDR2 is SVGAGI. J was trimmed by 5 bases and V by 6 bases; bases with no gene match: 5. This CDR3 comprises 13 residues. Constant-segment primers were used for 5'RACE, and the resulting TCR alpha and TCR beta cDNA libraries carried sample barcodes and UMIs. TCRdb fed the 5' RACE reads into MiXCR, producing one record per CDR3 protein. In the table there are over 30,000 distinct CDR3 sequences, about an eighth of which are singletons. Study-wide results and caveats: Mostly located in CM and EM were contracting CD4+ clones, with contracting CD8+ clones located in EMRA. Clones shrinking between day 15 and 85 showed a balanced CD4/CD8 split, and those that grew later tilted toward CD4+.

The chain links TRBV6-5 to TRBJ2-5; 8 bases match TRBD2. The sequence was collected from a young man who had mild COVID-19 (a few samples of this study predate the infection). Cell type and time point are not known. The sample was PBMCs or a T cell subset sorted from them (not recorded which). The CDR3 nucleotides read TGTGCCAGCAGCTCGGGGGGGCGGGAGACCCAGTACTTC. Its protein is CASSSGGRETQYF.